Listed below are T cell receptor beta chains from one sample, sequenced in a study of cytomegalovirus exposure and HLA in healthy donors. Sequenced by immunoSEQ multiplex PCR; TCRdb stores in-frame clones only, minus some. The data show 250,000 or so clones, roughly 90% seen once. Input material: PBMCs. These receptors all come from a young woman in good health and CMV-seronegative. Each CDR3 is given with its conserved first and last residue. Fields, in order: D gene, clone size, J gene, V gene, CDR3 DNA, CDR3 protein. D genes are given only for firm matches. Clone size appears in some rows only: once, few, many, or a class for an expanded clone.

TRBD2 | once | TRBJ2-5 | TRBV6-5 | TGTGCCAGCAGTTTCTGGGGAGGGCAAGAGACCCAGTACTTC | CASSFWGGQETQYF
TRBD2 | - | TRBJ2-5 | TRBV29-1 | TGCAGCGTCCGCCGGTTCGGCGGGGGGGCACAAGAGACCCAGTACTTC | CSVRRFGGGAQETQYF
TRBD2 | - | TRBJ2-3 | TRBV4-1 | TGCGCCAGCAGCCCGACTAGCGGGGGGGCCCCCACAGATACGCAGTATTTT | CASSPTSGGAPTDTQYF
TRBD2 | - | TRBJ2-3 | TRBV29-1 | TGCAGCGTTGGTGTAGCGGGGGGGATAGATACGCAGTATTTT | CSVGVAGGIDTQYF
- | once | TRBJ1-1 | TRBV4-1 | TGCGCCAGCAGCCAAGTACCGGGGATGAACACTGAAGCTTTCTTT | CASSQVPGMNTEAFF
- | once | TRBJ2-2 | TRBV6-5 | TGTGCCAGCAAGTTTGCGGGGGCTTGGGGGGAGCTGTTTTTT | CASKFAGAWGELFF
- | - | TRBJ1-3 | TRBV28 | TGTGCCAGCAGTGCGGGGACGGCCTCTGGAAACACCATATATTTT | CASSAGTASGNTIYF
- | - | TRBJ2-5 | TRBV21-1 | TGTGCCAGCAGCATTTCCCAGGGAGGGGCCAGGGAGACCCAGTACTTC | CASSISQGGARETQYF
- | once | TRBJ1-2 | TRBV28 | TGTGCCAGCAGTTTGGCAGGAATCTATGGCTACACCTTC | CASSLAGIYGYTF
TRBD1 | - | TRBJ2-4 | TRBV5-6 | TGTGCCAGCAGCCTCGACAGGGGTATAAACATTCAGTACTTC | CASSLDRGINIQYF
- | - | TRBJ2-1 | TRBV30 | TGTGCCTGGAGTGTACCCCGACTCTCCTATGAGCAGTTCTTC | CAWSVPRLSYEQFF
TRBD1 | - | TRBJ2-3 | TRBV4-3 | TGCGCCAGCAGCCAAGGAATACAGGGGGCTTACGATACGCAGTATTTT | CASSQGIQGAYDTQYF
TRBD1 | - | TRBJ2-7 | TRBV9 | TGTGCCAGCAGCGCGACAGGGTCCGACTACGAGCAGTACTTC | CASSATGSDYEQYF
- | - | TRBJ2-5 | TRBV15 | TGTGCCACCAGCAGCCCGATACAGCTGGGTGGTGGAGAGACCCAGTACTTC | CATSSPIQLGGGETQYF
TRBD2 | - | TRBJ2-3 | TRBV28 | TGTGCCAGCAGTCCTGGGAGGGAAAATACGCAGTATTTT | CASSPGRENTQYF
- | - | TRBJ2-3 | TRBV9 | TGTGCCAGCAGCGTATTCCCCCCGGCGGGGGCGGTAACAGATACGCAGTATTTT | CASSVFPPAGAVTDTQYF
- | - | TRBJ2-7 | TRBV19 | TGTGCCAGTAGTATATCACAACCTGGCGAGCAGTACTTC | CASSISQPGEQYF
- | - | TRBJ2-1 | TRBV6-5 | TGTGCCAGCAGTTACGAGGGTCGGCGTTACAATGAGCAGTTCTTC | CASSYEGRRYNEQFF
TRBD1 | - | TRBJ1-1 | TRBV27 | TGTGCCAGCAGTTTGGGGACAGGGGTGACTGAAGCTTTCTTT | CASSLGTGVTEAFF
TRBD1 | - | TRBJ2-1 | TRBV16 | TGTGCCAGCAGCCAATTCCGGGGAGGGGACAGGGGTTACAATGAGCAGTTCTTC | CASSQFRGGDRGYNEQFF
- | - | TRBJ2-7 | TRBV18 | TGTGCCAGCGGGGGGTTAACTACTGACGAGCAGTACTTC | CASGGLTTDEQYF
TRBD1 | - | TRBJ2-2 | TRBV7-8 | TGTGCCAGCAGCTTATATGAGGGACAGGGGAACACCGGGGAGCTGTTTTTT | CASSLYEGQGNTGELFF
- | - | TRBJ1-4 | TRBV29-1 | TGCAGCTCCCCATCTAGGTCGGGGGCAACTAATGAAAAACTGTTTTTT | CSSPSRSGATNEKLFF
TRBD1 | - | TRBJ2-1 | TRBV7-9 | TGTGCCAGCAGCCCGTTACCGGGACAGGACGACAATGAGCAGTTCTTC | CASSPLPGQDDNEQFF
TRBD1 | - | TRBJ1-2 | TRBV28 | TGTGCCAGCAGTCCCACCCAGGGGGCAGAATATGGCTACACCTTC | CASSPTQGAEYGYTF
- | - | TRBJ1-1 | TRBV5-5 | TGTGCCAGCAGCTTCAGGGTAGTGAACACTGAAGCTTTCTTT | CASSFRVVNTEAFF
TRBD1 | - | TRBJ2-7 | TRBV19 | TGTGCCAGTAGTCGGGACAGGGACTACGAGCAGTACTTC | CASSRDRDYEQYF
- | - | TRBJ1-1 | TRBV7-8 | TGTGCCAGCAGCTTAGTAGAAACGAACACTGAAGCTTTCTTT | CASSLVETNTEAFF
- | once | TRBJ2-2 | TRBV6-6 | TGTGCCAGCAGTTACGCCCGAGGGGGGAACACCGGGGAGCTGTTTTTT | CASSYARGGNTGELFF
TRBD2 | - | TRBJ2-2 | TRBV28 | TGTGCCAGCAGTCCTTGGGCAGCGGGGGGCACCGGGGAGCTGTTTTTT | CASSPWAAGGTGELFF
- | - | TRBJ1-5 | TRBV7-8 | TGTGCCAGCAGCGAGGAGGATCAGCCCCAGCATTTT | CASSEEDQPQHF